This T cell receptor (beta chain) came from a study of cytomegalovirus exposure and HLA in healthy donors. PCR involved 60 Vbeta and 13 Jbeta primers. Assay used: immunoSEQ multiplex PCR; TCRdb lists only in-frame clones, some missing. The sample includes about 37,000 clones, about 67% of them seen just once. Sequencing used PBMCs. The origin of this receptor is a man aged 30 to 45 in good health and CMV-seronegative.

Written as DNA, the CDR3 is TGTGCCAGCAGGGCCGGGACAGGGTGGTACGAGCAGTACTTC. Translated: CASRAGTGWYEQYF. The rearrangement joins TRBV28 to TRBJ2-7, with 9 nucleotides matching TRBD1. The CDR3 sequence is 14 residues long. V trimming: 6 bases; J trimming: 4 bases; junction bases outside the gene matches: 7. Germline assignment: CDR1 MDHEN and CDR2 SYDVKM.